One and the same sample provided the 15 T cell receptor beta chains below, sequenced in a study of CD8+CD57+ T cells in acquired aplastic anemia. Only patients with CD8+CD57+ cell expansion on flow cytometry were chosen for sequencing. TCR beta VDJ and CDR3 were profiled, and genomic DNA was the template. From the reads, TCRdb called clonotypes with MiXCR, one entry per CDR3 protein. The data hold some 180,000 distinct CDR3 sequences, with less than 65% observed a single time. Sample: sorted CD4+, CD8+, or CD8+CD57+ T cells (not recorded which) from PBMCs. The receptors were gathered from a human donor with aplastic anemia.

This clonotype showed up many times. A much bigger clone sits one base away, suggesting this may be a read error. This rearrangement joins TRBV7-2 to TRBJ2-2; perhaps TRBD1 as D (7 bases). Germline CDR1 is SGHTA and CDR2 is FQGNSA. Trimming shortened V by 9 bases and J by 3 bases, and 14 bases separated the two germline ends. This CDR3 contains 14 residues. The DNA for the CDR3 is TGTGCCAGGGAGGGGACAGCTGACACCGGGGAGCTGTTTTTT. Its translation: CAREGTADTGELFF.

V and J are TRBV10-3 and TRBJ2-2; maybe TRBD2 (5 bases). This CDR3 spans 13 amino acids. The V end lost 2 bases, the J end lost 4 bases, and 5 bases lay between the germline ends. CDR1 ENHRY and CDR2 SYGVKD come from the germline V gene. The CDR3 protein is CAISEGSTGELFF. CDR3 nucleotide sequence: TGTGCCATCAGTGAGGGGAGCACCGGGGAGCTGTTTTTT.

With regard to this clonotype: The conserved phenylalanine or tryptophan normally closing the CDR3 is absent here, so this likely arose from a read error. The chain combines TRBV9 with TRBJ1-2; D is uncertain. CDR3 size: 11 residues. V lost 0 bases and J 8 bases, leaving 5 bases between the germline ends. The germline V gene has CDR1 SGDLS and CDR2 YYNGEE. CDR3 protein: CASSVGSGYTL. The CDR3 coding sequence is TGTGCCAGCAGCGTAGGTTCCGGCTACACCCTC.

This sequence joins TRBV2 and TRBJ2-6, with 7 bases matching TRBD1. The CDR3 has 15 residues. Germline V gene sequence: CDR1 SNHLY, CDR2 FYNNEI. V gave up 9 bases and J gave up 1 base; unmatched junction bases: 6. The CDR3 coding sequence is TGTGCCAGGAGCATACAGGGGTCTGGGGCCAACGTCCTGACTTTC. Translation: CARSIQGSGANVLTF.

The V gene is TRBV10-3, the J gene TRBJ1-1; TRBD1 aligns across 9 bases. Germline V gives CDR1 ENHRY, CDR2 SYGVKD. The CDR3 runs to 16 residues. V shed 1 base and J 4 bases; nucleotides not matched to a gene: 7. CDR3 residues: CAISEWLGQGGTEAFF. CDR3 sequence (DNA): TGTGCCATCAGTGAGTGGTTGGGACAGGGTGGCACTGAAGCTTTCTTT.

The rearrangement joins TRBV7-8 to TRBJ1-2, with 7 positions matching TRBD1. CDR3 length equals 13 residues. The trim removed 4 bases at V and 6 bases at J, leaving 5 bases unmatched. CDR1 is SGHVS and CDR2 is FQNEAQ in the germline V gene. DNA of the CDR3: TGTGCCAGCAGCTCAGGGGGGCGCGATGGCTACACCTTC. Translated: CASSSGGRDGYTF.

The rearrangement uses TRBV5-1 and TRBJ2-7; D gene uncertain. Trimming removed 0 bases from V and 4 bases from J, with 14 bases in between. In germline, CDR1 is SGHRS, CDR2 YFSETQ. This CDR3 comprises 15 residues. The CDR3 DNA sequence: TGCGCCAGCAGCTTGGTTTGGCTGGTCGATTACGAGCAGTACGTC. Protein product: CASSLVWLVDYEQYV.

The CDR3 DNA follows: TGCAGTGCTAGGGACCCGAACACTGAAGCTTTCTTT. Protein sequence: CSARDPNTEAFF. The chain has TRBV20-1 and TRBJ1-1; no clear D gene. Trimming left V 3 bases short and J 1 base short, with 6 bases between. CDR1 is DFQATT, CDR2 SNEGSKA, per germline (reference sequence). This CDR3 contains 12 residues.

This rearrangement joins TRBV19 to TRBJ2-7; possibly TRBD1 for D (7 bases). V dropped 3 bases and J dropped 0 bases, with 12 bases sitting between them. The CDR3 consists of 15 residues. In germline, CDR1 is LNHDA, CDR2 SQIVND (reference sequence). CDR3 residues: CASSMNQGGSYEQYF. CDR3 sequence (DNA): TGTGCCAGTAGTATGAACCAGGGGGGCTCCTACGAGCAGTACTTC.

The V call is TRBV4-1, the J call TRBJ1-2; TRBD1 aligns across 7 bases. Germline V gene sequence: CDR1 MGHRA, CDR2 YSYEKL. The CDR3 is made up of 12 amino acids. V dropped 10 bases and J dropped 6; count of bases not matched to a gene: 8. The CDR3: CATGSRGNGYTF. The CDR3, as DNA: TGCGCCACCGGCAGCAGGGGGAATGGCTACACCTTC.

The table lists this clonotype with many counts. The chain employs TRBV20-1 and TRBJ2-3, with D possibly TRBD1 on 5 matching bases. The CDR3 spans 12 residues. The germline V and J ends were trimmed by 1 base and 5 bases, with 7 bases remaining between them. Germline-derived CDR1 and CDR2 are DFQATT and SNEGSKA (reference sequence). The CDR3 region has the DNA TGCAGTGCTAGAGTTCAGGGAGATACGCAGTATTTT. The encoded protein is CSARVQGDTQYF.

This chain connects TRBV7-2 to TRBJ1-6, with TRBD1 as a possible D gene (6 bases). Germline V CDR1 and CDR2: SGHTA, FQGNSA. The CDR3 is made up of 14 amino acids. Trimming removed 3 bases at V and 8 bases at J, with 11 bases between. CDR3 loop: CASSLDQGYSPLHF. CDR3 coding DNA: TGTGCCAGCAGCTTGGATCAGGGGTATTCACCCCTCCACTTT.

J is TRBJ2-7 and V is TRBV29-1; 7 nucleotides match TRBD1. V was pared by 6 bases and J by 5 bases, with 13 bases of the junction left unmatched. CDR3 length: 14 residues. Per the germline V gene, CDR1 is SQVTM and CDR2 is ANQGSEA. The CDR3 DNA sequence: TGCAGCGTGATAACTTTACAGGGGAGCAACGAGCAGTACTTC. Translating it yields CSVITLQGSNEQYF.

J is TRBJ2-7 and V is TRBV20-1; 9 bases line up with TRBD2. The V and J ends lost 1 base and 5 bases, in that order; junction bases with no gene match: 6. The CDR3 is made up of 14 amino acids. Germline V lookup: CDR1 DFQATT, CDR2 SNEGSKA (reference sequence). The CDR3, as DNA: TGCAGTGCTAGAGGCGGGAGGGCTGGTGACGAGCAGTACTTC. Translation: CSARGGRAGDEQYF.

V and J are TRBV7-9 and TRBJ2-7; tentative D call: TRBD1 (6 bases). Germline assignment: CDR1 SEHNR and CDR2 FQNEAQ (reference sequence). The germline V and J ends were trimmed by 5 bases and 3 bases, with 14 bases remaining between them. The CDR3 contains 14 residues. CDR3 sequence: CASSQDDRIYEQYF. DNA for the CDR3: TGTGCCAGCAGCCAAGATGACAGGATCTACGAGCAGTACTTC.